This T cell receptor (beta chain) emerged from a study of PD-1 blockade in classical Hodgkin lymphoma. This clone was seen only once. What it recognizes is unknown. Looked up from germline, CDR1 is SGHVS and CDR2 is FNYEAQ. The CDR3 sequence is 15 residues long. The V and J ends lost 4 bases and 2 bases, in that order; junction bases with no gene match: 3. General study points: Newly diagnosed patients reportedly trailed healthy donors in baseline TCR diversity. The authors have not defined what causes the repertoire differences, possibly disease activity or prior therapy.

This table comes from immunoSEQ multiplex PCR, and its TCRdb copy is limited to in-frame clones, with some not included. The sample carries about 9,300 clones, approximately 91% recorded once. Time point in this sample: newly diagnosed, previously untreated cHL patient sample. After thawing, PBMCs were subjected to magnetic negative selection to isolate CD8+ T cells. Investigators turned to newly diagnosed, untreated classical Hodgkin lymphoma PBMCs for comparison. The sample consisted of CD8+ T cells from blood. This TCR derives from a human donor with classical Hodgkin lymphoma. This chain joins TRBV7-6 and TRBJ1-3, with 9 bases aligning to TRBD1. In DNA, the CDR3 is TGTGCCAGCAGCTCACGGACAGGGGCTGGAAACACCATATATTTT. Protein sequence: CASSSRTGAGNTIYF.